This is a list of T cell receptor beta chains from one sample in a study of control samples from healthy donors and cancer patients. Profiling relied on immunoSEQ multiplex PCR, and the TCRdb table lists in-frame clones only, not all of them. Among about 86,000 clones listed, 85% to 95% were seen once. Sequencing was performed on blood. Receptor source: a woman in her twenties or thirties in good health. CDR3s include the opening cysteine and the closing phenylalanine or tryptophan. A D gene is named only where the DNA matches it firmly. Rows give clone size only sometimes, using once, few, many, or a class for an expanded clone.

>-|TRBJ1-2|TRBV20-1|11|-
CSVRDKGGYTF
TGCAGTGTGAGGGACAAAGGCGGCTACACCTTC
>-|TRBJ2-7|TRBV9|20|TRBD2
CASSVFRLAGGIHHSYEQYF
TGTGCCAGCAGCGTATTTAGACTAGCGGGGGGCATCCATCACTCCTACGAGCAGTACTTC
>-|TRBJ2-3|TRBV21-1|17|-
CASSSWGSGNCTDTQYF
-
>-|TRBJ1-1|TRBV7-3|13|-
CASSLDPGLEAFF
TGTGCCAGCAGCTTAGATCCAGGGCTTGAAGCTTTCTTT
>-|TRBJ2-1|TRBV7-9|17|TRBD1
CASSLARTGLGEDEQFF
TGTGCCAGCAGCTTAGCGAGGACAGGGTTAGGGGAAGATGAGCAGTTCTTC
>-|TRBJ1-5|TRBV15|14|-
CATSRGRTNQPQHF
TGTGCCACCAGCAGGGGACGGACTAATCAGCCCCAGCATTTT
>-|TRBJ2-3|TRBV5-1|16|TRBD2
CASSLAPGGGGDTQYF
TGCGCCAGCAGCTTGGCTCCGGGAGGCGGAGGAGATACGCAGTATTTT
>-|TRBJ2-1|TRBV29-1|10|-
CSAKNGEQFF
TGCAGCGCGAAAAACGGTGAGCAGTTCTTC
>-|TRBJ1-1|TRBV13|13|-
CASSHRGITEAFF
TGTGCCAGCAGCCACCGCGGAATCACTGAAGCTTTCTTT
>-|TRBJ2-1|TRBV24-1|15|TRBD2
CATSEPGLADNEQFF
TGTGCCACCAGTGAACCGGGACTAGCGGACAATGAGCAGTTCTTC
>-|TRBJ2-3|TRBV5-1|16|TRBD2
CASSLAGGPHSDTQYF
TGCGCCAGCAGCTTAGCGGGAGGGCCCCATTCGGATACGCAGTATTTT
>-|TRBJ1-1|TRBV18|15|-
CASSPQGTRNTEAFF
TGTGCCAGCTCACCACAGGGAACGAGAAACACTGAAGCTTTCTTT
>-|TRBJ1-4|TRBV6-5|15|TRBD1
CASSIYRDRDEKLFF
TGTGCCAGCAGTATTTACCGGGACAGGGATGAAAAACTGTTTTTT
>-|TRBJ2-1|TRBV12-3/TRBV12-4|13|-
CASSLLAVYEQFF
TGTGCCAGCAGTTTACTTGCGGTATATGAGCAGTTCTTC
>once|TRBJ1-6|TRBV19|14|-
CASRITTGNSPLHF
TGTGCCAGTAGGATAACAACAGGGAATTCACCCCTCCACTTT
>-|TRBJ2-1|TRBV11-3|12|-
CASSLSFNEQFF
TGTGCCAGCAGCTTATCCTTCAATGAGCAGTTCTTC
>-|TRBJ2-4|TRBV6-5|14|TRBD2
CASSYSMVAGVQYF
TGTGCCAGCAGTTACTCGATGGTTGCGGGGGTCCAGTACTTC
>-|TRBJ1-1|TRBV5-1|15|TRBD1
CASRFLTGGGSEAFF
TGCGCCAGCAGATTCCTGACAGGGGGAGGGTCTGAAGCTTTCTTT
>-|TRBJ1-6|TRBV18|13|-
CASSPQGNSPLHF
TGTGCCAGCTCACCACAGGGTAACTCACCCCTCCACTTT
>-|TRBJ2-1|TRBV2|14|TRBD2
CASSGTSGYNEQFF
TGTGCCAGTTCCGGGACTAGCGGGTACAATGAGCAGTTCTTC